What follows describes a single T cell receptor (beta chain). The antigen remains unidentified. These data originate in a study of blood T cells in healthy people across ages. General study results and limits: Higher diversity, along with more naive CD4+ cells, distinguished long-lived donors from aged donors. Changes seen in expanded clonotypes were possibly confounded by donor CMV status left unknown.

The CDR3 is 11 amino acids. The V end lost 3 bases, the J end lost 3 bases, and 5 bases lay between the germline ends. The germline V gene has CDR1 DFQATT and CDR2 SNEGSKA (reference sequence). Through a sample-barcoded 5' primer and a J-beta primer mix, a second PCR was run for roughly 6 to 11 cycles. Each TCR beta cDNA got a 12-nucleotide random molecular identifier. Per sample, CDR3-containing paired-end reads numbered at least 2.5 million. TCRdb ran MiXCR on the 5' RACE reads and lists one entry per CDR3 protein. The table has 550,000 to 750,000 distinct CDR3 sequences, around 20% seen once. The sequence came from a man aged 65 to 85 in good health. The chain couples TRBV20-1 to TRBJ1-1; D is undetermined. The specimen sequenced was blood. The CDR3 region is CSASLDTEAFF. CDR3 DNA: TGCAGTGCTAGTCTGGACACTGAAGCTTTCTTT.